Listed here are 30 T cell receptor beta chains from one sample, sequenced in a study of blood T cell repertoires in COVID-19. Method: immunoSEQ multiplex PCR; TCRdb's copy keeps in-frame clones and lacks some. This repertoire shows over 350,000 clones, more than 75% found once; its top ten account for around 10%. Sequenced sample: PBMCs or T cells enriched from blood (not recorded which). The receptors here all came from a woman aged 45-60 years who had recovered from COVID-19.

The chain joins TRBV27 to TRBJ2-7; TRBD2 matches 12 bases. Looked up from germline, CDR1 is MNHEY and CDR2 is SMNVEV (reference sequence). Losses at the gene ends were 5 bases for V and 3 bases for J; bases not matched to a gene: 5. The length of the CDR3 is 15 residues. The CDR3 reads CASSITSGGYYEQYF. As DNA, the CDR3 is TGTGCCAGCAGTATTACTAGCGGGGGGTACTACGAGCAGTACTTC.

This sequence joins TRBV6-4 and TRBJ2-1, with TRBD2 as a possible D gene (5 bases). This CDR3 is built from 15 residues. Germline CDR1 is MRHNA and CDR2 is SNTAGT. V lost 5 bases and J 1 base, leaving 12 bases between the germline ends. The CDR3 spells CASSPGGRSYNEQFF. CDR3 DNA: TGTGCCAGCAGTCCTGGAGGAAGATCCTACAATGAGCAGTTCTTC.

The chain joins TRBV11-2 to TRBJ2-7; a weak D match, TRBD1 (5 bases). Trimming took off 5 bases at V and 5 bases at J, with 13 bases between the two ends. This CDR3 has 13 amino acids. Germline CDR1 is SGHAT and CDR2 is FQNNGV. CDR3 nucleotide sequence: TGTGCCAGCAGCCACGGCCAGGGTCACGAGCAGTACTTC. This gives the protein CASSHGQGHEQYF.

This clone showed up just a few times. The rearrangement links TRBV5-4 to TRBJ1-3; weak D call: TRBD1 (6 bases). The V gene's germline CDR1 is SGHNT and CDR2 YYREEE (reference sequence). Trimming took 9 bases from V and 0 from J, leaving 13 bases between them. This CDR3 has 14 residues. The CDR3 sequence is CATSDRSSGNTIYF. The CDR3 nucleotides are TGTGCCACCTCGGACAGAAGCTCTGGAAACACCATATATTTT.

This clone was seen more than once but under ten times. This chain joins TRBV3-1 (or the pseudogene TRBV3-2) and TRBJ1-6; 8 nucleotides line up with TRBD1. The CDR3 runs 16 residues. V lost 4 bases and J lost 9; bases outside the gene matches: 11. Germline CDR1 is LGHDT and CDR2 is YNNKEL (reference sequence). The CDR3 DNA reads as TGTGCCAGCAGCCGATCTATCCGGGACAGGTTTTCACCCCTCCACTTT. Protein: CASSRSIRDRFSPLHF.

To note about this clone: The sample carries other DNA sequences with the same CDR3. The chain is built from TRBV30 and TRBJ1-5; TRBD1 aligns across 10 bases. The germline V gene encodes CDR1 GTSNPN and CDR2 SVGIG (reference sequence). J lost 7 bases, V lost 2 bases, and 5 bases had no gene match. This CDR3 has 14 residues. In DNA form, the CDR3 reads TGTGCCTGGAGTCGGGACAGGGGAAACCAGCCCCAGCATTTT. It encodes CAWSRDRGNQPQHF.

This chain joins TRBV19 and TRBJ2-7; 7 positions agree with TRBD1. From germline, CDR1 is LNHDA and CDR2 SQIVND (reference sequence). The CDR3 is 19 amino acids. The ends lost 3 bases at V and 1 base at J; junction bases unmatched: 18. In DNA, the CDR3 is TGTGCCAGTAGTATCTCCCTTGGAAGGGGGCCTTTTGGGTCCTACGAGCAGTACTTC. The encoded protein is CASSISLGRGPFGSYEQYF.

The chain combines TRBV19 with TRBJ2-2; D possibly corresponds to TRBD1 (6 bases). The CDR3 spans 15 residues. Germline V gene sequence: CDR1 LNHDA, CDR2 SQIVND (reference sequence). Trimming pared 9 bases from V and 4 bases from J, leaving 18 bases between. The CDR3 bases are TGTGCCAGCAACTCCGGGACAAGCACCACCGGGGAGCTGTTTTTT. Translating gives CASNSGTSTTGELFF.

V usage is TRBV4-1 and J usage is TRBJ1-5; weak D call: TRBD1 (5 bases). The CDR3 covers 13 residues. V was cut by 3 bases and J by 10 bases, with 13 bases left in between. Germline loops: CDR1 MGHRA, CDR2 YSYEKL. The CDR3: CASSQGGAAPQHF. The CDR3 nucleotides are TGCGCCAGCAGCCAGGGAGGGGCCGCTCCCCAGCATTTT.

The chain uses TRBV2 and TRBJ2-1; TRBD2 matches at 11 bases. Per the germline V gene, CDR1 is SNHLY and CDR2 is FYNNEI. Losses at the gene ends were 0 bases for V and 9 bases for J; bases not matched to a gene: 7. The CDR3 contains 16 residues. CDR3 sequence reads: CASSEALQLAGVEQFF. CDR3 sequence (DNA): TGTGCCAGCAGTGAAGCCCTCCAACTAGCGGGGGTTGAGCAGTTCTTC.

CDR3 in amino acids: CASSLSGTGVVGKLFF. CDR3 bases: TGTGCCAGCAGTTTGTCCGGGACAGGGGTCGTGGGAAAACTGTTTTTT. This chain connects TRBV27 to TRBJ1-4; 10 bases agree with TRBD1. The J segment lost 10 bases and the V segment lost 3 bases, leaving 11 bases of the junction unmatched. Germline-derived CDR1 and CDR2 are MNHEY and SMNVEV (reference sequence). CDR3 size: 16 residues.

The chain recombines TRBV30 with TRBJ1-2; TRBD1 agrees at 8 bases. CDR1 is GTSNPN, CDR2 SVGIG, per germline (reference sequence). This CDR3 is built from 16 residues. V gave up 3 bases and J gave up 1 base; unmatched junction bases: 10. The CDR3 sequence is CAWREWTGFDNYGYTF. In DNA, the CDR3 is TGTGCCTGGAGGGAGTGGACAGGGTTTGATAACTATGGCTACACCTTC.

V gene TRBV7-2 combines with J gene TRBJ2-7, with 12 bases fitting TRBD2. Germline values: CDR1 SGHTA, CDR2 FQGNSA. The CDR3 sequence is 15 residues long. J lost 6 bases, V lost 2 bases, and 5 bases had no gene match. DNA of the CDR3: TGTGCCAGCAGCTTATCTCTAGCGGGGGGGGCCGAGCAGTACTTC. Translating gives CASSLSLAGGAEQYF.

CDR3 DNA: TGTGCCAGCAGTGAACCGGGACAGGGGCGACGTGAAGCTTTCTTT. Its translation is CASSEPGQGRREAFF. The rearrangement joins TRBV2 to TRBJ1-1; 10 bases agree with TRBD1. The germline V gene has CDR1 SNHLY and CDR2 FYNNEI. Trimming cost V 2 bases and J 7 bases; bases outside gene matches: 7. CDR3 length equals 15 residues.

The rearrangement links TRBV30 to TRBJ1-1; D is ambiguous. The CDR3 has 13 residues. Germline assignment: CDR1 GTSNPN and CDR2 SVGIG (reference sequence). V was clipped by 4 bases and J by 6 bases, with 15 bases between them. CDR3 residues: CAWNLGMGAEAFF. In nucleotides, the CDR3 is TGTGCCTGGAATTTGGGCATGGGCGCTGAAGCTTTCTTT.

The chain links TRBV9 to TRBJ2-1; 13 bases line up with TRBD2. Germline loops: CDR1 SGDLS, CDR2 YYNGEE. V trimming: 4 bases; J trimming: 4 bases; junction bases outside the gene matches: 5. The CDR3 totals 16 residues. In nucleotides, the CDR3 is TGTGCCAGCAGCACCGGACTAGCGGGGGTTTACAATGAGCAGTTCTTC. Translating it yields CASSTGLAGVYNEQFF.

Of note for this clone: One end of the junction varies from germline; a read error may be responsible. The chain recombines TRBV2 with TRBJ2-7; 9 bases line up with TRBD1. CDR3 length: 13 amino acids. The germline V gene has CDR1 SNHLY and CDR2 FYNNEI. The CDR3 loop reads CAIWDRVSSEQYF. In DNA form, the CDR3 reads TGTGCCATCTGGGACAGGGTTTCCTCCGAGCAGTACTTC.

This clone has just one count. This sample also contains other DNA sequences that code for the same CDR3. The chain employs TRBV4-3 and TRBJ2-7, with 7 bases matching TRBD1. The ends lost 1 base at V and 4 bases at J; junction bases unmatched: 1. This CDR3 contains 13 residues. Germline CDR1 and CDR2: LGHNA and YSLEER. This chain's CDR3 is CASSQARGYEQYF. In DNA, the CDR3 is TGCGCCAGCAGCCAAGCCAGGGGGTACGAGCAGTACTTC.

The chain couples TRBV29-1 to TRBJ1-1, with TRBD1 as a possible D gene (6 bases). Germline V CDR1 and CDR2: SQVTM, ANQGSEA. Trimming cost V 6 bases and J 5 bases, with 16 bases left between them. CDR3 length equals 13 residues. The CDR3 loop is CSVQEQGRTEAFF. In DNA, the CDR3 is TGCAGCGTCCAGGAACAGGGACGGACTGAAGCTTTCTTT.

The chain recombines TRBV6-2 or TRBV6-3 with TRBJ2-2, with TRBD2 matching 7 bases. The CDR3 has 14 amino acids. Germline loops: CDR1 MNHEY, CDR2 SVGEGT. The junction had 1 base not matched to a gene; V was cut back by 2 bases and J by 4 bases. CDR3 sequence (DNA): TGTGCCAGCAGTTACCCTAGCGGCACCGGGGAGCTGTTTTTT. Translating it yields CASSYPSGTGELFF.

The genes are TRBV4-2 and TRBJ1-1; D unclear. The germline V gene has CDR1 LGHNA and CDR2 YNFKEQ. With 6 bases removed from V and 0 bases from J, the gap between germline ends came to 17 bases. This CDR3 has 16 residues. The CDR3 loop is CASSISPQKMNTEAFF. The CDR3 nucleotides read TGTGCCAGCAGTATCTCTCCCCAGAAAATGAACACTGAAGCTTTCTTT.

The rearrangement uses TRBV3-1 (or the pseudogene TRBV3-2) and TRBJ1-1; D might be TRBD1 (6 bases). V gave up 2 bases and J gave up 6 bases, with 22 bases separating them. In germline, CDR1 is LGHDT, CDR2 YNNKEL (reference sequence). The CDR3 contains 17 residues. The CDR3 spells CASSQTDSLPFLPEAFF. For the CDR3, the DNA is TGTGCCAGCAGCCAAACGGACAGCCTACCCTTCTTGCCTGAAGCTTTCTTT.

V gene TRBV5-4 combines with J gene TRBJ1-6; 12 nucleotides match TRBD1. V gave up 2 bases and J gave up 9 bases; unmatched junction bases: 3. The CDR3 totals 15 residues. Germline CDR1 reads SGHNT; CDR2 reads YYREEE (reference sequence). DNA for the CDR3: TGTGCCAGCAGCTTAGGGACAGGGGGCGGTTCACCCCTCCACTTT. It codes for CASSLGTGGGSPLHF.

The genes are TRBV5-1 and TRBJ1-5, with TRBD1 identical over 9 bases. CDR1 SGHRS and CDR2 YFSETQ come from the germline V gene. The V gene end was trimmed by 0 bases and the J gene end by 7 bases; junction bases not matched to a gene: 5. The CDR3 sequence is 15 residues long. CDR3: CASSLETGGSQPQHF. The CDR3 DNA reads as TGCGCCAGCAGCTTGGAGACAGGGGGGAGCCAGCCCCAGCATTTT.

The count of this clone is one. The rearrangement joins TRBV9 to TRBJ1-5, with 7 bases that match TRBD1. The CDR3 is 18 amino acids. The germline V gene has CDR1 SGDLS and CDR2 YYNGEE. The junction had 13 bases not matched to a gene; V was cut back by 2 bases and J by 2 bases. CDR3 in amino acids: CASSVRDSPWGGNQPQHF. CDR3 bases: TGTGCCAGCAGCGTCCGGGACAGCCCCTGGGGGGGCAATCAGCCCCAGCATTTT.

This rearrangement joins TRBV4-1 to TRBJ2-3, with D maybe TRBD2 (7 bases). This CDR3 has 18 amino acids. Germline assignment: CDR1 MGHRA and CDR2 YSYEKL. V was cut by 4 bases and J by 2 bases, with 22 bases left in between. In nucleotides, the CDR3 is TGCGCCAGCAGCCCGGGAGGCATCGGGGGCCCTTACACAGATACGCAGTATTTT. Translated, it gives CASSPGGIGGPYTDTQYF.

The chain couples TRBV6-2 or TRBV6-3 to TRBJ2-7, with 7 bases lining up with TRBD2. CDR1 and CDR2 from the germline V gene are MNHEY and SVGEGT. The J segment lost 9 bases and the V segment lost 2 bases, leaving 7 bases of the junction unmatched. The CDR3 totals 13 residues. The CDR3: CASSYPTSERQYF. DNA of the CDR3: TGTGCCAGCAGTTACCCTACTAGCGAAAGGCAGTACTTC.

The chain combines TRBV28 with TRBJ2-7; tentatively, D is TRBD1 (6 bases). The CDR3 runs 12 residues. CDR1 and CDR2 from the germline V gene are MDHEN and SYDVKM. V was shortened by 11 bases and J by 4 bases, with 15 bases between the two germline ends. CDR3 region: CAAVGAGYEQYF. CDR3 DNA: TGTGCCGCGGTGGGGGCAGGATACGAGCAGTACTTC.

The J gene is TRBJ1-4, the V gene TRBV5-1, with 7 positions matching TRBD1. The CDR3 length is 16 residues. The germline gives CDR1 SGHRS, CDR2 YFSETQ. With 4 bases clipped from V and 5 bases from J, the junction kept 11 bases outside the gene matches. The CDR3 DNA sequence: TGCGCCAGCAGCCCGCGCGGGACAGTCGGAAATGAAAAACTGTTTTTT. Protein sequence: CASSPRGTVGNEKLFF.

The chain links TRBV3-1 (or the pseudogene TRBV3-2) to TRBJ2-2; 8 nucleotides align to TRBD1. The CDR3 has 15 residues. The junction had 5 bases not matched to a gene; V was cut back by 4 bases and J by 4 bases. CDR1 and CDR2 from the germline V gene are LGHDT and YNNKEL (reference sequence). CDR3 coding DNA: TGTGCCAGCAGCCTACAGGGGGATCTCACCGGGGAGCTGTTTTTT. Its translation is CASSLQGDLTGELFF.